Listed below are T cell receptor beta chains from one sample, sequenced in a study of chemoradiotherapy in HPV16-positive cancers. Repertoires were generated with immunoSEQ multiplex PCR, while TCRdb's copy carries only in-frame clones and drops some. The data show 55,000 to 85,000 clones, about 90% seen once. The input for sequencing was blood, taken from a patient who underwent chemoradiotherapy. These receptors all stem from a human donor with HPV-associated anogenital cancer. The CDR3 runs from the conserved cysteine through the conserved F or W. The D gene is left open where the match is weak. A clone size is listed for some rows: how often the clone was seen (once, few, many), or a class if it is expanded.

15	NA	TRBV6-1	NA	TRBJ2-1	TGTGCCAGCAGAAGAGCGGTTATAAGGGTCAATGAGCAGTTCTTC	CASRRAVIRVNEQFF
14	NA	TRBV9	NA	TRBJ2-7	TGTGCCAGCAGCGTTGGGGTGGGATCCCCCGAGCAGTACTTC	CASSVGVGSPEQYF
15	NA	TRBV11-2	TRBD2	TRBJ2-4	TGTGCCAGCAGCTTGGGGGGGTCAATCGATGACATTCAGTACTTC	CASSLGGSIDDIQYF
18	NA	TRBV9	TRBD2	TRBJ2-7	TGTGCCAGCAGCGTAGCTCCAATACGTAGCGGGGCGACCTACGAGCAGTACTTC	CASSVAPIRSGATYEQYF
13	NA	TRBV11-2	TRBD1	TRBJ1-2	TGTGCCAGCACTTCGACAGGGGGGTATGGCTACACCTTC	CASTSTGGYGYTF
16	NA	TRBV7-6	NA	TRBJ2-3	TGTGCCAGCAGCTTAGGTGTTAGGGGCGTCACAGATACGCAGTATTTT	CASSLGVRGVTDTQYF
14	once	TRBV15	NA	TRBJ2-7	TGTGCCACCAGCAGAGGGGGGAGCTCCTACGAGCAGTACTTC	CATSRGGSSYEQYF
12	NA	TRBV28	TRBD1	TRBJ2-5	TGTGCCACTTTAGGGGGCGGATGGGAGCAGTACTTC	CATLGGGWEQYF
13	NA	TRBV7-6	NA	TRBJ2-5	TGTGCCAGCAGAGCTGCCGAGGGGGAGACCCAGTACTTC	CASRAAEGETQYF
15	NA	TRBV5-4	NA	TRBJ1-2	TGTGCCAGCAGCTTTGTCGGCGGACTAGCCTGGGGCTACACCTTC	CASSFVGGLAWGYTF
16	NA	TRBV4-2	NA	TRBJ2-3	TGTGCCAGCAGCCAAGATGCAGGACTGGCCACAGATACGCAGTATTTT	CASSQDAGLATDTQYF
13	NA	TRBV19	NA	TRBJ1-2	TGTGCCAGTAGTACGCCCGGGGGCTATGGCTACACCTTC	CASSTPGGYGYTF
14	NA	TRBV5-1	NA	TRBJ2-3	TGCGCCAGCAGCCCGGGAGTTACCACAGATACGCAGTATTTT	CASSPGVTTDTQYF
15	NA	TRBV5-1	NA	TRBJ2-3	TGCGCCAGCAGCTTGAGTGGGGTCAACACAGATACGCAGTATTTT	CASSLSGVNTDTQYF
13	NA	TRBV27	NA	TRBJ2-1	TGTGCCAGCAGTTTAGGTTCAGGGAATGAGCAGTTCTTC	CASSLGSGNEQFF
15	NA	TRBV7-9	TRBD2	TRBJ2-7	TGTGCCAGCAGCTCCCTAGCGGGAGGGCCTTACGAGCAGTACTTC	CASSSLAGGPYEQYF
16	once	TRBV19	TRBD1	TRBJ1-1	TGTGCCAGTAGTATAGATGGGGCAGGGGGTATCACTGAAGCTTTCTTT	CASSIDGAGGITEAFF
15	NA	TRBV6-6	NA	TRBJ1-5	TGTGCCAGCAGTTACTCGACACCCACCACTCAGCCCCAGCATTTT	CASSYSTPTTQPQHF
14	once	TRBV11-1	NA	TRBJ2-5	TGTGCCAGCAGCTCCTCCCGGGGGAGTGAGACCCAGTACTTC	CASSSSRGSETQYF
15	few	TRBV6-5	TRBD2	TRBJ2-2	TGTGCCAGCAGTAGACGACTAGCGGACACCGGGGAGCTGTTTTTT	CASSRRLADTGELFF
14	once	TRBV9	NA	TRBJ1-2	TGTGCCAGCAGCGTTATTAGTGGCGGCTATGGCTACACCTTC	CASSVISGGYGYTF
16	NA	TRBV4-2	NA	TRBJ2-7	TGTGCCAGCAGCCAAGATGGGGGACACGGCGTGAACGAGCAGTACTTC	CASSQDGGHGVNEQYF
17	NA	TRBV2	NA	TRBJ2-1	TGTGCCAGCAGTGAAAGTTATGGAAGCGATCTATACAATGAGCAGTTCTTC	CASSESYGSDLYNEQFF
13	NA	TRBV10-1	NA	TRBJ2-7	TGCGCCAGCAGTGAGTCGGGCAGGGACGAGCAGTACTTC	CASSESGRDEQYF
15	few	TRBV15	TRBD2	TRBJ2-5	TGTGCCACCAGCAGACTAGCGGGAGGCCAAGAGACCCAGTACTTC	CATSRLAGGQETQYF
17	NA	TRBV13	NA	TRBJ2-1	TGTGCCAGCAGCTTCGTCGTGGAACACACGAACCACAATGAGCAGTTCTTC	CASSFVVEHTNHNEQFF
19	NA	TRBV27	TRBD2	TRBJ2-1	TGTGCCAGCAGTGTACCCGGGACTAGCGGAATTCGCTCCTACAATGAGCAGTTCTTC	CASSVPGTSGIRSYNEQFF
17	NA	TRBV29-1	NA	TRBJ2-5	TGCAGCGTTCCACCCGCCCCGACGGGGGCAACGGCAGAGACCCAGTACTTC	CSVPPAPTGATAETQYF
16	NA	TRBV7-2	NA	TRBJ2-3	TGTGCCAGCAGCATGCTAGTGGGGGCCTTCACAGATACGCAGTATTTT	CASSMLVGAFTDTQYF
14	NA	TRBV18	TRBD1	TRBJ1-1	TGTGCCAGCTCACCGGGACAGACGAACACTGAAGCTTTCTTT	CASSPGQTNTEAFF
13	NA	TRBV5-4	NA	TRBJ1-5	TGTGCCAGCAGCTTGAACAGGAATCAGCCCCAGCATTTT	CASSLNRNQPQHF
14	NA	TRBV6-1	NA	TRBJ1-1	TGTGCCAGCAGTGGGAACTACATGAACACTGAAGCTTTCTTT	CASSGNYMNTEAFF
18	NA	TRBV27	TRBD1	TRBJ1-4	TGTGCCAGCAGTCTCCTACTACCCCGCAGGGGGGCTAATGAAAAACTGTTTTTT	CASSLLLPRRGANEKLFF
13	NA	TRBV30	NA	TRBJ2-3	TGTGCCTGGAGTGTATTGACCACAGATACGCAGTATTTT	CAWSVLTTDTQYF
15	NA	TRBV7-2	NA	TRBJ1-1	TGTGCCTCCCTCAATGCCATTGGGTTGAACACTGAAGCTTTCTTT	CASLNAIGLNTEAFF
17	NA	TRBV9	NA	TRBJ1-2	TGTGCCAGCAGCTCCAGGGGCCCGACAGAACGTAACTATGGCTACACCTTC	CASSSRGPTERNYGYTF
14	NA	TRBV27	TRBD1	TRBJ2-2	TGTGCCAGCAGTCGACAGGGTAGCGCCGGGGAGCTGTTTTTT	CASSRQGSAGELFF
15	NA	TRBV2	NA	TRBJ1-3	TGTGCCAGCAGTCAGGAAGGACGGTCTGGAAACACCATATATTTT	CASSQEGRSGNTIYF
14	NA	TRBV12-5	NA	TRBJ2-1	TGTGCTAGTGGTTCCACTTCGGGGGTGCATGAGCAGTTCTTC	CASGSTSGVHEQFF
13	NA	TRBV13	NA	TRBJ1-2	TGTGCCAGCAGCTGGGGCAGGGCGTCGGGCTACACCTTC	CASSWGRASGYTF
16	NA	TRBV28	NA	TRBJ2-2	TGTGCCAGCAGTTTATGGGACTTCCTGTACACCGGGGAGCTGTTTTTT	CASSLWDFLYTGELFF
17	NA	TRBV7-9	NA	TRBJ2-6	TGTGCCAGCAGCTCCATCACAGGGTCCTCTGGGGCCAACGTCCTGACTTTC	CASSSITGSSGANVLTF
16	NA	TRBV28	TRBD1	TRBJ2-3	TGTGCCAGTATTTCTACAGGGGACCCATACACAGATACGCAGTATTTT	CASISTGDPYTDTQYF
13	few	TRBV18	NA	TRBJ1-3	TGTGCCAGCTCACTCCAGGGTGGAAACACCATATATTTT	CASSLQGGNTIYF
14	NA	TRBV5-1	TRBD1	TRBJ2-3	TGCGCCAGTAGCGTAGGACAGGGTGCGGATACGCAGTATTTT	CASSVGQGADTQYF
16	NA	TRBV18	NA	TRBJ1-1	TGTGCCAGCTCACTAAGTGTGGCTGTGTCTCGGGCTGAAGCTTTCTTT	CASSLSVAVSRAEAFF
11	once	TRBV6-1	NA	TRBJ2-7	TGTGCCAGCACACAGGGCTACGAGCAGTACTTC	CASTQGYEQYF
13	NA	TRBV4-2	NA	TRBJ2-7	TGTGCCAGCAGCCAGCGACTTTACTACGAGCAGTACTTC	CASSQRLYYEQYF
16	NA	TRBV4-2	TRBD2	TRBJ2-7	TGTGCCAGCAGCGAGCAAACCGGGACTAGCAGATACGAGCAGTACTTC	CASSEQTGTSRYEQYF
14	NA	TRBV19	NA	TRBJ2-1	TGTGCCAGTACCCCTCGGGGTTCCTACAATGAGCAGTTCTTC	CASTPRGSYNEQFF
15	NA	TRBV6-6	TRBD1	TRBJ2-7	TGTGCCAGCAGTTCGTCGGACAGGGGGAGCTACGAGCAGTACTTC	CASSSSDRGSYEQYF
17	NA	TRBV28	TRBD1	TRBJ1-2	TGTGCCAGCAGTGCCCGCGACCGGGACAGGGGGCCACATGGCTACACCTTC	CASSARDRDRGPHGYTF
13	few	TRBV29-1	NA	TRBJ1-4	TGCAGCGGGAGGACACCTGGTAATGAAAAACTGTTTTTT	CSGRTPGNEKLFF